This T cell receptor beta chain came from a study of cytotoxic CD8 clonotypes in ibrutinib-treated CLL. This clone was seen a handful of times. The germline CDR1 and CDR2 sequences are MNHEY and SVGAGI. Trimming stripped 6 bases from V and 6 bases from J, with 3 bases between. The CDR3 sequence is 11 residues long. This table comes from immunoSEQ multiplex PCR, and its TCRdb copy is limited to in-frame clones, with some not included. The data show some 130,000 clones, 75% to 80% seen once. Here the sequenced sample was PBMCs, taken after 24 months of ibrutinib treatment. V usage is TRBV6-5 and J usage is TRBJ1-6; D not resolved. The source is a human donor with chronic lymphocytic leukemia. CDR3: CASRGNSPLHF. CDR3 sequence (DNA): TGTGCCAGCAGGGGTAATTCACCCCTCCACTTT.